The clone carrying this T cell receptor (beta chain) was observed at least ten times. Unique molecular identifier tags were affixed to discrete cDNA molecules. TCRdb independently ran MiXCR on the 5' RACE reads; one entry per CDR3 protein. The sample records some 50,000 distinct CDR3 sequences, approximately 10% being singletons. The CDR3 runs to 12 residues. Germline assignment: CDR1 LNHNV and CDR2 YYDKDF (reference sequence). The V end was cut by 4 bases, the J end by 7 bases, with 7 bases between. The sample belongs to a study of early T cells in non-severe SARS-CoV-2 infection. The clonotype was recovered from an adult who was a healthcare worker with PCR-confirmed SARS-CoV-2 infection or an uninfected control (not recorded which). The material sequenced was whole blood. The genes are TRBV15 and TRBJ1-4; D is unresolved. CDR3 nucleotides: TGTGCCACCAGCAAGGAGACTGAAAAACTGTTTTTT. Translated, it gives CATSKETEKLFF.